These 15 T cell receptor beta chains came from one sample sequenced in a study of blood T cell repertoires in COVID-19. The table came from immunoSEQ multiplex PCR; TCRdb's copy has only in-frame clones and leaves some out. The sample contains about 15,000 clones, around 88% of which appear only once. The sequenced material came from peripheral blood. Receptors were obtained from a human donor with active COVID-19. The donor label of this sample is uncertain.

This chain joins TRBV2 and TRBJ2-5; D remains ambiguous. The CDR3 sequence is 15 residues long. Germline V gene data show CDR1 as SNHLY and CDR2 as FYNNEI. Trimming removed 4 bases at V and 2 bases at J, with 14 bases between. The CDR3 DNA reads TGTGCCAGCAGTGGTGGTTTTAACTCTCAAGAGACCCAGTACTTC. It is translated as CASSGGFNSQETQYF.

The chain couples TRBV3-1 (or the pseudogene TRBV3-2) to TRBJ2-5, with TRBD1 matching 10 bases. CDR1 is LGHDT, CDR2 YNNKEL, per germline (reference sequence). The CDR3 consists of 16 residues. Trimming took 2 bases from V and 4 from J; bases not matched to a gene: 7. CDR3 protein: CASSQSRRQGAETQYF. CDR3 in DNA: TGTGCCAGCAGCCAATCGAGGAGACAGGGGGCAGAGACCCAGTACTTC.

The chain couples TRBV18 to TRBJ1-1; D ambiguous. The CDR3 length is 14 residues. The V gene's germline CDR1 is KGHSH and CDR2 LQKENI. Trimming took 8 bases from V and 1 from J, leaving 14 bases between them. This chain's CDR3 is CASRGVERNTEAFF. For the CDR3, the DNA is TGTGCCAGCCGCGGAGTTGAGCGGAACACTGAAGCTTTCTTT.

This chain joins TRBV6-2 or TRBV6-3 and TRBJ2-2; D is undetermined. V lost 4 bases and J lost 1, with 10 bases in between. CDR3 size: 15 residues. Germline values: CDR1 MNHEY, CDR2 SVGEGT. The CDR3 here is CASSSRRVNTGELFF. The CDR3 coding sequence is TGTGCCAGCAGTTCTCGACGGGTGAACACCGGGGAGCTGTTTTTT.

CDR3 amino acids: CASSSVLSYEQYF. The CDR3 DNA follows: TGTGCCAGCAGTTCAGTTCTCTCCTACGAGCAGTACTTC. The chain recombines TRBV2 with TRBJ2-7; the D is unclear. This CDR3 has 13 residues. The germline V gene encodes CDR1 SNHLY and CDR2 FYNNEI. Trimming removed 5 bases from V and 0 bases from J, with 8 bases in between.

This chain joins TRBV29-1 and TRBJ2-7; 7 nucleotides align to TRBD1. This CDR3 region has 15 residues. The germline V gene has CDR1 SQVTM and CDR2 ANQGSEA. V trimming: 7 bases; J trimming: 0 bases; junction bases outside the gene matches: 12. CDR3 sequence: CSARQGPGSSYEQYF. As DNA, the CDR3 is TGCAGCGCTCGACAGGGTCCTGGAAGCTCCTACGAGCAGTACTTC.

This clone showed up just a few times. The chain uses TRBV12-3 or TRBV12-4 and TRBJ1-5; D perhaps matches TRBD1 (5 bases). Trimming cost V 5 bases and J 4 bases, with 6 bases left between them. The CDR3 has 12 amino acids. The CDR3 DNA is TGTGCCAGCAGTCGACAGAATCAGCCCCAGCATTTT. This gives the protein CASSRQNQPQHF.

DNA of the CDR3: TGTGCCAGCAGCTTAGGTGAGGTCTATGGCTACACCTTC. Its translation is CASSLGEVYGYTF. The genes are TRBV7-2 and TRBJ1-2; D gene uncertain. This CDR3 comprises 13 residues. Per germline, CDR1 SGHTA and CDR2 FQGNSA. Trimming took off 1 base at V and 4 bases at J, with 7 bases between the two ends.

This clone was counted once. CDR3 DNA: TGTGCCAGCAGCGATCGGGGTGCAGGGGCCAACGTCCTGACTTTC. This gives the protein CASSDRGAGANVLTF. The V call is TRBV11-1, the J call TRBJ2-6, with a possible D match to TRBD2 (5 bases). Trimming shortened V by 5 bases and J by 4 bases, and 12 bases separated the two germline ends. Germline values: CDR1 SGHAT, CDR2 FQDESV (reference sequence). The CDR3 is 15 amino acids.

For the CDR3, the DNA is TGTGCCAGCAGTGAAGTTTCTGATACGCAGTATTTT. It yields the protein CASSEVSDTQYF. The V gene is TRBV2, the J gene TRBJ2-3, with unresolved D. This CDR3 spans 12 amino acids. Trimming pared 1 base from V and 6 bases from J, leaving 5 bases between. Germline V lookup: CDR1 SNHLY, CDR2 FYNNEI.

In DNA form, the CDR3 reads TGTGCCAGCTCACCGGAGGGGAGGTGGGTGCAGTTCTTC. Amino acids: CASSPEGRWVQFF. V is TRBV18 and J is TRBJ2-1; a weak D match, TRBD2 (6 bases). Trimming left V 3 bases short and J 12 bases short, with 15 bases between. The CDR3 length is 13 residues. Germline values: CDR1 KGHSH, CDR2 LQKENI.

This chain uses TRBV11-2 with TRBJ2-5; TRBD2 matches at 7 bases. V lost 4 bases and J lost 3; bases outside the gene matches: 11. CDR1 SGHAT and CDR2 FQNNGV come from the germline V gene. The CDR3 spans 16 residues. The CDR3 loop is CASSSLRGGREETQYF. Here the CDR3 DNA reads TGTGCCAGCAGCTCCCTCCGGGGAGGGAGGGAAGAGACCCAGTACTTC.

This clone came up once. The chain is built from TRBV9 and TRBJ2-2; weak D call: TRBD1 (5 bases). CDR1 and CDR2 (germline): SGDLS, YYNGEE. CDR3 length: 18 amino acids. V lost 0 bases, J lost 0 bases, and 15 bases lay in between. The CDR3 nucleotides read TGTGCCAGCAGCGTAGGCAGGGCCCCCCCATCGAACACCGGGGAGCTGTTTTTT. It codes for CASSVGRAPPSNTGELFF.

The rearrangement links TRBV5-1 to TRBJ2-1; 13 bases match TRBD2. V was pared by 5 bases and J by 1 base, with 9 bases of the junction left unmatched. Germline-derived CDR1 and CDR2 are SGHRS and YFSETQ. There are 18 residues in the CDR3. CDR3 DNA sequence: TGCGCCAGCAGGGAGGGGACTAGCGGGGTCCTATCCTACAATGAGCAGTTCTTC. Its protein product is CASREGTSGVLSYNEQFF.

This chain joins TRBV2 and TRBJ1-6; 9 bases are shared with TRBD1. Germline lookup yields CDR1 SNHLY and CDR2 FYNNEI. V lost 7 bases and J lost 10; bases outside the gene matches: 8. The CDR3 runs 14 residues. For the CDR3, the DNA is TGTGCCAGCACTCTTACAGGGGGCGGCTCACCCCTCCACTTT. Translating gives CASTLTGGGSPLHF. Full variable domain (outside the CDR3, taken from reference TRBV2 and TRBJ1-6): EPEVTQTPSHQVTQMGQEVILRCVPISNHLYFYWYRQILGQKVEFLVSFYNNEISEKSEIFDDQFSVERPDGSNFTLKIRSTKLEDSAMYFCASTLTGGGSPLHFGNGTRLTVT.